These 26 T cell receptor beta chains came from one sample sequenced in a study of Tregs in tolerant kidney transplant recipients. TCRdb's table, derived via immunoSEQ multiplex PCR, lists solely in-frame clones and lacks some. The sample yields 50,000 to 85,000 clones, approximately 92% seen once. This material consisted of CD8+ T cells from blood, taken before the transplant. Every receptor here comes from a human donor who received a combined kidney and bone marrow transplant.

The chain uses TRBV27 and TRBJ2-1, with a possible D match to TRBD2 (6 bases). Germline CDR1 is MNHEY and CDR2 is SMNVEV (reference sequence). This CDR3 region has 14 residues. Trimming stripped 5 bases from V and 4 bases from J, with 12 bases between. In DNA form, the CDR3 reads TGTGCCAGCAGTCAGCGGGTTTTGTACAATGAGCAGTTCTTC. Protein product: CASSQRVLYNEQFF.

The CDR3 coding sequence is TGTGCCAGCAACAGTGCTTCCTACGAGCAGTACTTC. Its translation: CASNSASYEQYF. This chain uses TRBV2 with TRBJ2-7; no clear D. V was clipped by 7 bases and J by 1 base, with 8 bases between them. The CDR3 is made up of 12 amino acids. Looked up from germline, CDR1 is SNHLY and CDR2 is FYNNEI.

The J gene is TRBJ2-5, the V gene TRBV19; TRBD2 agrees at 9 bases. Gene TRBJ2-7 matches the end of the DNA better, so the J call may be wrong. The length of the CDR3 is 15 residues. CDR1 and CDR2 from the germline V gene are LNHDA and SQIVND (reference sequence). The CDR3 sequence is CASSPGAGGSYEQYF. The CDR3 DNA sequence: TGTGCCAGTAGCCCAGGAGCGGGAGGCTCCTACGAGCAGTACTTC.

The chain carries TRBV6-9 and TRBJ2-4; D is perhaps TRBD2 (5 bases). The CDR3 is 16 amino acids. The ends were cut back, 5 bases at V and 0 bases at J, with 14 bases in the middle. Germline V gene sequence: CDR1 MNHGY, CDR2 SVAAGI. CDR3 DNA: TGTGCCAGCAGTAACCCAGGACTGTTAGCCAAAAACATTCAGTACTTC. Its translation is CASSNPGLLAKNIQYF.

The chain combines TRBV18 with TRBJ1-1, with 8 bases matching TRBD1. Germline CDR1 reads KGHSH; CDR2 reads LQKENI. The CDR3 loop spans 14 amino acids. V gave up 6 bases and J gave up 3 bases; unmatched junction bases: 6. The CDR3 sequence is CASSYRGSYTEAFF. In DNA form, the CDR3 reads TGTGCCAGCTCGTACAGGGGGTCCTACACTGAAGCTTTCTTT.

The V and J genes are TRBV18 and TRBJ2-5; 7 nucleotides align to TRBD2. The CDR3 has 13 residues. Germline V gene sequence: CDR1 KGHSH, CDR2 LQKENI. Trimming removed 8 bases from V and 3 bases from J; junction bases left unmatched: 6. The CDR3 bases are TGTGCCAGCAAAAGCGCGGGAGAAGAGACCCAGTACTTC. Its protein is CASKSAGEETQYF.

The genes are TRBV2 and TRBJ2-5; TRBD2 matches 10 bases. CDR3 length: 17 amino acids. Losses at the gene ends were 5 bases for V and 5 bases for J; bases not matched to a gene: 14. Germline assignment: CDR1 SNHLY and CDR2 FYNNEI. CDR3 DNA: TGTGCCAGCAGTAAGAACCGGTGGCTAGCGGGAGAGGAGACCCAGTACTTC. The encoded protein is CASSKNRWLAGEETQYF.

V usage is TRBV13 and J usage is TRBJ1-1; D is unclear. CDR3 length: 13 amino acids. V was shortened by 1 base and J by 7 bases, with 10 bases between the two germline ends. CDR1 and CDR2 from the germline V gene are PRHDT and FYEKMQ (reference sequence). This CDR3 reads CASSLVAEDEAFF. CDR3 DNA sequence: TGTGCCAGCAGCTTAGTAGCGGAAGATGAAGCTTTCTTT.

The CDR3 here is CASSKREAGGETGELFF. CDR3 DNA sequence: TGTGCCAGCAGCAAAAGGGAAGCGGGAGGTGAAACCGGGGAGCTGTTTTTT. The chain links TRBV21-1 to TRBJ2-2; TRBD2 is taken as the D call from the table, unchecked against the DNA. TRBV21-1 is given as a pseudogene. The CDR3 length is 17 residues.

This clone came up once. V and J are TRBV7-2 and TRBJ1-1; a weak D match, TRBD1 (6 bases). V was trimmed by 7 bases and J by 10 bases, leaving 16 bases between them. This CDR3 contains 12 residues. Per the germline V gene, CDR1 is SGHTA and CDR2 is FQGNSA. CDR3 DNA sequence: TGTGCCAGCACCCCCCTCAGGGGTAGAGCTTTCTTT. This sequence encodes CASTPLRGRAFF.

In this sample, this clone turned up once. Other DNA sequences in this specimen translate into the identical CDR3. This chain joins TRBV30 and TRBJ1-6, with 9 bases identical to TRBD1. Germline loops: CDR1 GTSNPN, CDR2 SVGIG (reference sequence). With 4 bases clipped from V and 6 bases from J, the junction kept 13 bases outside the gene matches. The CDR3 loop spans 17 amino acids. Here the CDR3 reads CAWNLGTGRGVNSPLHF. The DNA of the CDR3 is TGTGCCTGGAATCTTGGGACAGGGCGTGGGGTTAATTCACCCCTCCACTTT.

As DNA, the CDR3 is TGTGCCAGTGCAACAGGGCTCTCCTACGAGCAGTACTTC. Its translation is CASATGLSYEQYF. The rearrangement uses TRBV2 and TRBJ2-7; a possible D gene is TRBD1 (6 bases). The germline V and J ends were trimmed by 9 bases and 0 bases, with 12 bases remaining between them. The CDR3 is made up of 13 amino acids. Per the germline V gene, CDR1 is SNHLY and CDR2 is FYNNEI.

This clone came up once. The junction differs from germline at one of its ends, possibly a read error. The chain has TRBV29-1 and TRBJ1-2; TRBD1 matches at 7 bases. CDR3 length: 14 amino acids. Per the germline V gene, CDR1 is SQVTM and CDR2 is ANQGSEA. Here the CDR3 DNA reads TGCAGCGTAGAAGACAGGGTTAAGAACTATGGCTACACCTTC. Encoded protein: CSVEDRVKNYGYTF.

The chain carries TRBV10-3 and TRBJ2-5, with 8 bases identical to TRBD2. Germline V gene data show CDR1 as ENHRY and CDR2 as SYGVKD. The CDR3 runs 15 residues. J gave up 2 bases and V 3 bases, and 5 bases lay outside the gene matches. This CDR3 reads CAISEVAGKQETQYF. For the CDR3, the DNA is TGTGCCATCAGTGAAGTAGCGGGAAAACAAGAGACCCAGTACTTC.

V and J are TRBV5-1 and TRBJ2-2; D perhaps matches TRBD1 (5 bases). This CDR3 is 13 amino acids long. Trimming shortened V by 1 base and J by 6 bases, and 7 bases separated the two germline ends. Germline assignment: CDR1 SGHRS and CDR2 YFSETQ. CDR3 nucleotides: TGCGCCAGCAGCTTGCTGACAGCCGGGGAGCTGTTTTTT. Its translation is CASSLLTAGELFF. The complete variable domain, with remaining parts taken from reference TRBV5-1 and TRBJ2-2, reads KAGVTQTPRYLIKTRGQQVTLSCSPISGHRSVSWYQQTPGQGLQFLFEYFSETQRNKGNFPGRFSGRQFSNSRSEMNVSTLELGDSALYLCASSLLTAGELFFGEGSRLTVL.

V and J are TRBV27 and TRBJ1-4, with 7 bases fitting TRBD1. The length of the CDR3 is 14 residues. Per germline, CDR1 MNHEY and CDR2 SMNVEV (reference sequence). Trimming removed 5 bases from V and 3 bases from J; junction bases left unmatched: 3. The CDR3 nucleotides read TGTGCCAGCAGTCTCCAGGGGGCTAATGAAAAACTGTTTTTT. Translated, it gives CASSLQGANEKLFF. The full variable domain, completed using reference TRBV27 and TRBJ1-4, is EAQVTQNPRYLITVTGKKLTVTCSQNMNHEYMSWYRQDPGLGLRQIYYSMNVEVTDKGDVPEGYKVSRKEKRNFPLILESPSPNQTSLYFCASSLQGANEKLFFGSGTQLSVL.

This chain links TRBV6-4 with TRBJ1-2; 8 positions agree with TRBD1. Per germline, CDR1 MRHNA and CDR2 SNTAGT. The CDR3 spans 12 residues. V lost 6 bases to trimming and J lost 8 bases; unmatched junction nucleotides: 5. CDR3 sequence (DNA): TGTGCCAGCAGAGCCGGACAGGGAGGCTACACCTTC. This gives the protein CASRAGQGGYTF.

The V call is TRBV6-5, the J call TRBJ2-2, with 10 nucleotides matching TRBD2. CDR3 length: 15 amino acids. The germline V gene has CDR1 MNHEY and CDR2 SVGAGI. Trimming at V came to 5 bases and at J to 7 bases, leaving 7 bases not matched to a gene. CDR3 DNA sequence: TGTGCCAGCAGTAGTCTAGCGGGAGTGGTCGGGGAGCTGTTTTTT. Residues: CASSSLAGVVGELFF.

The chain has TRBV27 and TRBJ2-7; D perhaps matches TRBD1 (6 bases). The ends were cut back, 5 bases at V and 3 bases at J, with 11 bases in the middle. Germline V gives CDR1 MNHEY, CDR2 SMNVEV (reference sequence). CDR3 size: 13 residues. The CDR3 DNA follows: TGTGCCAGCAGTCCCTCACAGGGCTACGAGCAGTACTTC. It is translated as CASSPSQGYEQYF.

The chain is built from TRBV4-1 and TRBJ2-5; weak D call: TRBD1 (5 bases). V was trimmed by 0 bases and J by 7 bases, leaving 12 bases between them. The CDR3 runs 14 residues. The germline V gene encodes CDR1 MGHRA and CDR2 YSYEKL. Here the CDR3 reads CASSQEGRVGTQYF. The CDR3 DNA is TGCGCCAGCAGCCAAGAGGGGCGTGTCGGGACCCAGTACTTC.

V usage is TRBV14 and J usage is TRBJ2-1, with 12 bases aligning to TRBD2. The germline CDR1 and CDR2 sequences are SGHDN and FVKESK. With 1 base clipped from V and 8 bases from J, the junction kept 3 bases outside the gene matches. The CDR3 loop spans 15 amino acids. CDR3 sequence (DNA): TGTGCCAGCAGCCAAGGACTAGCGGGAGCTTATGAGCAGTTCTTC. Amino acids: CASSQGLAGAYEQFF.

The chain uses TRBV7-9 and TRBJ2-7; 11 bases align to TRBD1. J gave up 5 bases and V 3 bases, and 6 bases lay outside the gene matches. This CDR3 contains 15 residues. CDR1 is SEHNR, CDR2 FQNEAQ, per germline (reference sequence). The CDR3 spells CASSFWTGGQDEQYF. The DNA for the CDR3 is TGTGCCAGCAGCTTCTGGACAGGGGGCCAGGACGAGCAGTACTTC.

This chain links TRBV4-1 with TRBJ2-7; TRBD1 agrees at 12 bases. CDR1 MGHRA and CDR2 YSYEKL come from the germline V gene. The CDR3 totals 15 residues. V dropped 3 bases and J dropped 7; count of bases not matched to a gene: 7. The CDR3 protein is CASSHAGDRGPEQYF. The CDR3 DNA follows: TGCGCCAGCAGCCACGCTGGGGACAGGGGGCCTGAGCAGTACTTC.

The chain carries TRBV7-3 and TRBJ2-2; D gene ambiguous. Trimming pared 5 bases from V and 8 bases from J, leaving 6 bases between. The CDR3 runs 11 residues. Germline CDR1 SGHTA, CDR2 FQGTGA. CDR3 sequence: CASSPGGELFF. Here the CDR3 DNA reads TGTGCCAGCAGCCCCGGTGGGGAGCTGTTTTTT.

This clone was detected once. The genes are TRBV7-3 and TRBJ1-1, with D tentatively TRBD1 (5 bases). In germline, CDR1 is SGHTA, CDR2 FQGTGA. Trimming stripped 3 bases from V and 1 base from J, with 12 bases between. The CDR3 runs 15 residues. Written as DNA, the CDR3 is TGTGCCAGCAGCTTGTCCGCGGGGCAGAACACTGAAGCTTTCTTT. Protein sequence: CASSLSAGQNTEAFF. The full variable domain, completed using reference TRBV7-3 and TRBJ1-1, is GAGVSQTPSNKVTEKGKYVELRCDPISGHTALYWYRQSLGQGPEFLIYFQGTGAADDSGLPNDRFFAVRPEGSVSTLKIQRTERGDSAVYLCASSLSAGQNTEAFFGQGTRLTVV.

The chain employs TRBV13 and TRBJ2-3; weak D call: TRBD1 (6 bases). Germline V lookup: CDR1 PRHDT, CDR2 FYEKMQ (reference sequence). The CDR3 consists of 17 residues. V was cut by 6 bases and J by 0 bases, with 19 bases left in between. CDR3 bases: TGTGCCAGCAGTTTCAGGGGTTTTGTGTATAGCACAGATACGCAGTATTTT. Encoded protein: CASSFRGFVYSTDTQYF.